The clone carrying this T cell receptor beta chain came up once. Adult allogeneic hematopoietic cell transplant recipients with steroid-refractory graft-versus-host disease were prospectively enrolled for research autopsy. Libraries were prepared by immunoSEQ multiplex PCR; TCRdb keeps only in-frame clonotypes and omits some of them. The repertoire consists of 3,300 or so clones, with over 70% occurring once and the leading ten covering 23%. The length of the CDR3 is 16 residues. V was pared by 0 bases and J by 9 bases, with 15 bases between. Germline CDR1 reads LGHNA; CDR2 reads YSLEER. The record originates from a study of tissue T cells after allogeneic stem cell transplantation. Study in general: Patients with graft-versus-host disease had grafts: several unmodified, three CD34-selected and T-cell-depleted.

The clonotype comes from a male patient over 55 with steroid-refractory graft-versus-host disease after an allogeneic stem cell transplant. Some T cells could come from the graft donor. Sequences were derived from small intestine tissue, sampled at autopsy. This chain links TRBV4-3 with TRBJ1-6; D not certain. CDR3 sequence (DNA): TGCGCCAGCAGCCAAGATCAGGCGGGAACGGGTTCACCCCTCCACTTT. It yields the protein CASSQDQAGTGSPLHF.